Below are 29 T cell receptor beta chains sequenced from a single sample in a study of response to subunit inactivated influenza vaccine. TCRdb used MiXCR to reprocess the RT-PCR reads, holding one entry per CDR3 protein. Found here are 610,000 or so distinct CDR3 sequences, around 15% of them singletons; the top ten hold approximately 10%. Sequenced here: PBMCs from blood, sampled roughly 13 days after vaccination. The receptor source for this set is a man in his forties or fifties who received an inactivated influenza vaccine.

This clonotype was detected ten times or more. This sequence joins TRBV29-1 and TRBJ2-4; the match to TRBD1 covers 8 bases. CDR1 SQVTM and CDR2 ANQGSEA come from the germline V gene. This CDR3 is 12 amino acids long. J lost 9 bases, V lost 6 bases, and 7 bases had no gene match. CDR3 coding DNA: TGCAGCGTCCTCCTTACAGGGGGCATTCAGTACTTC. Its translation: CSVLLTGGIQYF.

This clonotype was counted between two and nine times. The chain carries TRBV5-1 and TRBJ2-7, with D possibly being TRBD1 (6 bases). The CDR3 covers 16 residues. In germline, CDR1 is SGHRS, CDR2 YFSETQ. V lost 0 bases to trimming and J lost 0 bases, with 13 bases between them. The chain's CDR3 is CASSLAYRDTSYEQYF. CDR3 DNA sequence: TGCGCCAGCAGCTTGGCGTACCGGGACACCTCCTACGAGCAGTACTTC.

This clonotype was detected only a few times. The rearrangement joins TRBV6-2 or TRBV6-3 to TRBJ1-2; TRBD1 matches 7 bases. This CDR3 spans 14 amino acids. Germline CDR1 is MNHEY and CDR2 is SVGEGT. V was clipped by 5 bases and J by 7 bases; unmatched bases: 10. The CDR3, as DNA: TGTGCCAGCAGTAAAAACCGACAGGGAAGTGGCTACACCTTC. Protein product: CASSKNRQGSGYTF.

This clonotype was found a few times. The chain couples TRBV20-1 to TRBJ2-1; 12 positions agree with TRBD2. Germline CDR1 DFQATT, CDR2 SNEGSKA (reference sequence). The J segment lost 3 bases and the V segment lost 2 bases, leaving 5 bases of the junction unmatched. CDR3 length: 16 amino acids. DNA of the CDR3: TGCAGTGCTAGATCAACGGGACTAGCGGGCTACAATGAGCAGTTCTTC. Its translation is CSARSTGLAGYNEQFF.

This clonotype was detected many times. CDR3 DNA sequence: TGCAGTGCTAGAGTAGCACTTACCGGGGAGCTGTTTTTT. Translated: CSARVALTGELFF. The chain uses TRBV20-1 and TRBJ2-2; D unclear. This CDR3 is built from 13 residues. V was shortened by 1 base and J by 5 bases, with 8 bases between the two germline ends. CDR1 is DFQATT, CDR2 SNEGSKA, per germline (reference sequence).

There are many counts of this clonotype. The rearrangement links TRBV12-3 or TRBV12-4 to TRBJ1-1, with 8 bases aligning to TRBD1. V was pared by 5 bases and J by 4 bases, with 9 bases of the junction left unmatched. CDR3 length equals 15 residues. DNA of the CDR3: TGTGCCAGCAGTAATACAGGGGGAATGGGCACTGAAGCTTTCTTT. Its protein is CASSNTGGMGTEAFF.

This clonotype was seen a few times. The rearrangement joins TRBV4-1 to TRBJ2-2; D might be TRBD1 (7 bases). The CDR3 consists of 16 residues. Per the germline V gene, CDR1 is MGHRA and CDR2 is YSYEKL. The V end lost 0 bases, the J end lost 5 bases, and 13 bases lay between the germline ends. The CDR3, as DNA: TGCGCCAGCAGCCAAGAGGGCAGGGGGGCTACCGGGGAGCTGTTTTTT. Its translation: CASSQEGRGATGELFF.

This chain connects TRBV6-2 or TRBV6-3 to TRBJ1-4, with no clear D. In germline, CDR1 is MNHEY, CDR2 SVGEGT. The length of the CDR3 is 12 residues. Trimming took off 7 bases at V and 6 bases at J, with 9 bases between the two ends. The CDR3 DNA follows: TGTGCCAGCAAGACCGGGGATGAAAAACTGTTTTTT. As protein: CASKTGDEKLFF.

This clonotype was observed a few times. This chain joins TRBV7-2 and TRBJ2-4; 7 nucleotides agree with TRBD1. Trimming took 0 bases from V and 6 from J; bases not matched to a gene: 5. The CDR3 loop spans 15 amino acids. CDR1 is SGHTA, CDR2 FQGNSA, per germline. The CDR3 coding sequence is TGTGCCAGCAGCTTAGCGCTCGGGACAGTAAACATTCAGTACTTC. Its translation is CASSLALGTVNIQYF.

This clonotype appeared many times. The gene calls are TRBV20-1 and TRBJ2-5; D possibly matches TRBD1 or TRBD2 (5 bases each). Germline V gene lookup returns CDR1 DFQATT and CDR2 SNEGSKA (reference sequence). V gave up 2 bases and J gave up 7 bases, with 11 bases separating them. This CDR3 contains 12 residues. The CDR3 DNA is TGCAGTGCTAGAAAGGGTGGGGGGACCCAGTACTTC. Residues: CSARKGGGTQYF.

This clonotype was detected only a few times. The CDR3 DNA reads TGCAGCGGCGGGACTCTGAAAGAGACCCAGTACTTC. It encodes CSGGTLKETQYF. This chain joins TRBV29-1 and TRBJ2-5, with a possible D match to TRBD2 (6 bases). Germline V gene sequence: CDR1 SQVTM, CDR2 ANQGSEA. V gave up 7 bases and J gave up 3 bases, with 12 bases separating them. The CDR3 spans 12 residues.

This clonotype was detected only a few times. The chain links TRBV3-1 to TRBJ2-5, with 8 bases aligning to TRBD1. Trimming took 3 bases from V and 5 from J; bases not matched to a gene: 8. CDR3 size: 15 residues. Germline assignment: CDR1 LGHDT and CDR2 YNNKEL (reference sequence). The CDR3 DNA reads TGTGCCAGCAGCCATGGACAGGGCGTGAAGGAGACCCAGTACTTC. As protein: CASSHGQGVKETQYF.

This clonotype has just one count. The chain is built from TRBV7-9 and TRBJ2-2; 8 positions agree with TRBD2. From germline, CDR1 is SEHNR and CDR2 FQNEAQ (reference sequence). J gave up 1 base and V 5 bases, and 3 bases lay outside the gene matches. The CDR3 contains 15 residues. CDR3 nucleotide sequence: TGTGCCAGCAGCCCGGGACTAGAGAACACCGGGGAGCTGTTTTTT. Translated, it gives CASSPGLENTGELFF.

This chain links TRBV6-1 with TRBJ2-5; maybe TRBD2 (5 bases). The length of the CDR3 is 14 residues. The germline V gene encodes CDR1 MNHNS and CDR2 SASEGT. The V and J ends lost 6 bases and 5 bases respectively, with 16 bases between them. DNA of the CDR3: TGTGCCAGCAGCCCCGTAGCGCCAACGGAGACCCAGTACTTC. As protein: CASSPVAPTETQYF.

The chain's CDR3 is CAWNGGPASEQYF. CDR3 DNA sequence: TGTGCCTGGAACGGCGGACCGGCATCCGAGCAGTACTTC. The chain is built from TRBV30 and TRBJ2-7; D is ambiguous. This CDR3 region has 13 residues. Germline V gene sequence: CDR1 GTSNPN, CDR2 SVGIG (reference sequence). Trimming pared 4 bases from V and 6 bases from J, leaving 16 bases between.

This clonotype showed up just a few times. The rearrangement joins TRBV18 to TRBJ2-7, with TRBD2 identical over 7 bases. In germline, CDR1 is KGHSH, CDR2 LQKENI. V lost 0 bases to trimming and J lost 6 bases; unmatched junction nucleotides: 2. CDR3 size: 13 residues. This chain's CDR3 is CASSPPWGGEQYF. Written as DNA, the CDR3 is TGTGCCAGCTCACCACCGTGGGGGGGCGAGCAGTACTTC.

V is TRBV3-1 and J is TRBJ2-1; 11 bases agree with TRBD2. This CDR3 spans 15 amino acids. V was clipped by 4 bases and J by 5 bases; unmatched bases: 4. The germline gives CDR1 LGHDT, CDR2 YNNKEL (reference sequence). CDR3 amino acids: CASSPETSGNNEQFF. The CDR3 DNA follows: TGTGCCAGCAGCCCTGAGACTAGCGGGAACAATGAGCAGTTCTTC.

V and J are TRBV9 and TRBJ1-2; D not resolved. Trimming removed 0 bases from V and 4 bases from J, with 13 bases in between. The CDR3 sequence is 15 residues long. CDR1 SGDLS and CDR2 YYNGEE come from the germline V gene. CDR3 sequence: CASSVDPGSSYGYTF. Written as DNA, the CDR3 is TGTGCCAGCAGCGTAGACCCCGGCAGTAGCTATGGCTACACCTTC. The full variable domain, its missing parts supplied by reference TRBV9 and TRBJ1-2, is DSGVTQTPKHLITATGQRVTLRCSPRSGDLSVYWYQQSLDQGLQFLIQYYNGEERAKGNILERFSAQQFPDLHSELNLSSLELGDSALYFCASSVDPGSSYGYTFGSGTRLTVV.

A few counts support this clonotype. The genes are TRBV5-1 and TRBJ2-5; 7 bases agree with TRBD1. V lost 4 bases, J lost 0 bases, and 15 bases stayed unmatched. The germline gives CDR1 SGHRS, CDR2 YFSETQ. The CDR3 consists of 18 residues. CDR3 DNA: TGCGCCAGCAGCGCAACGTCGGTCCTACAGGGGAACCAAGAGACCCAGTACTTC. Translating gives CASSATSVLQGNQETQYF. Together with reference TRBV5-1 and TRBJ2-5, the CDR3 gives the full variable domain: KAGVTQTPRYLIKTRGQQVTLSCSPISGHRSVSWYQQTPGQGLQFLFEYFSETQRNKGNFPGRFSGRQFSNSRSEMNVSTLELGDSALYLCASSATSVLQGNQETQYFGPGTRLLVL.

The chain is built from TRBV7-9 and TRBJ1-2; 9 bases are shared with TRBD1. The germline V gene encodes CDR1 SEHNR and CDR2 FQNEAQ (reference sequence). The ends lost 8 bases at V and 4 bases at J; junction bases unmatched: 11. The CDR3 covers 15 residues. In DNA, the CDR3 is TGTGCCAGCGGGAACAACAGGGGGCCTGGCTATGGCTACACCTTC. Translated, it gives CASGNNRGPGYGYTF.

V and J are TRBV18 and TRBJ2-1; 9 positions agree with TRBD1. The CDR3 runs to 19 residues. Trimming cost V 3 bases and J 5 bases; bases outside gene matches: 17. Looked up from germline, CDR1 is KGHSH and CDR2 is LQKENI. The CDR3 reads CASSPTFIIRDRDDNEQFF. The DNA for the CDR3 is TGTGCCAGCTCACCCACATTCATCATCCGGGACAGGGATGACAATGAGCAGTTCTTC. Looking up the rest from reference TRBV18 and TRBJ2-1 gives the full variable domain: NAGVMQNPRHLVRRRGQEARLRCSPMKGHSHVYWYRQLPEEGLKFMVYLQKENIIDESGMPKERFSAEFPKEGPSILRIQQVVRGDSAAYFCASSPTFIIRDRDDNEQFFGPGTRLTVL.

This rearrangement joins TRBV6-1 to TRBJ1-6; D gene uncertain. Trimming removed 2 bases from V and 8 bases from J, with 7 bases in between. Germline-derived CDR1 and CDR2 are MNHNS and SASEGT. The CDR3 runs to 13 residues. The CDR3 DNA reads as TGTGCCAGCAGTGAATCTGGGTATTCACCCCTCCACTTT. Amino acids: CASSESGYSPLHF.

This chain connects TRBV2 to TRBJ2-7, with D possibly TRBD1 on 5 matching bases. Trimming took off 0 bases at V and 2 bases at J, with 8 bases between the two ends. The CDR3 is made up of 14 amino acids. Germline lookup yields CDR1 SNHLY and CDR2 FYNNEI. The CDR3 sequence: CASSEATGPYEQYF. CDR3 nucleotide sequence: TGTGCCAGCAGTGAAGCAACAGGCCCCTACGAGCAGTACTTC.

The rearrangement joins TRBV4-1 to TRBJ2-5; 12 bases map to TRBD2. The CDR3 has 16 residues. V lost 0 bases and J lost 5; bases outside the gene matches: 4. Germline V gene sequence: CDR1 MGHRA, CDR2 YSYEKL. This CDR3 reads CASSQEGLAGRETQYF. The CDR3 DNA sequence: TGCGCCAGCAGCCAAGAAGGACTAGCGGGGAGGGAGACCCAGTACTTC.

This chain links TRBV7-2 with TRBJ2-7, with D tentatively TRBD1 (5 bases). The CDR3 is made up of 16 amino acids. Trimming removed 5 bases from V and 0 bases from J, with 17 bases in between. Germline CDR1 SGHTA, CDR2 FQGNSA. The CDR3 region is CASSPAAGISSYEQYF. CDR3 nucleotide sequence: TGTGCCAGCAGCCCGGCTGCAGGGATCAGCTCCTACGAGCAGTACTTC.

There are a few counts of this clonotype. The V and J genes are TRBV7-9 and TRBJ2-1, with 9 bases identical to TRBD2. V shed 1 base and J 8 bases; nucleotides not matched to a gene: 6. The CDR3 runs to 15 residues. Germline lookup yields CDR1 SEHNR and CDR2 FQNEAQ (reference sequence). The CDR3 sequence: CASSLVAGGRHEQFF. For the CDR3, the DNA is TGTGCCAGCAGCTTAGTCGCGGGGGGGCGGCATGAGCAGTTCTTC.

This clonotype has only a few counts. A much larger clone is a single base away; this may be a read error. V gene TRBV6-2 or TRBV6-3 combines with J gene TRBJ2-3, with 9 bases matching TRBD1. This CDR3 contains 14 residues. Germline V lookup: CDR1 MNHEY, CDR2 SVGEGT. With 6 bases clipped from V and 3 bases from J, the junction kept 4 bases outside the gene matches. The CDR3 DNA reads TGTGCCAGCAGAACCGGGACAGGGACAGATACGCAGTATTTT. Encoded protein: CASRTGTGTDTQYF.

In this sample, this clonotype turned up many times. The CDR3 is CASSVEGTAEETQYF. The CDR3, as DNA: TGTGCCAGCAGCGTAGAGGGGACGGCGGAAGAGACCCAGTACTTC. The gene calls are TRBV9 and TRBJ2-5; D possibly uses TRBD1 or TRBD2 (5 bases each). V lost 0 bases, J lost 3 bases, and 12 bases lay in between. Germline V gene sequence: CDR1 SGDLS, CDR2 YYNGEE. The CDR3 consists of 15 residues.

This clonotype was observed a handful of times. This rearrangement joins TRBV20-1 to TRBJ2-7, with TRBD2 as a possible D gene (6 bases). The germline V gene has CDR1 DFQATT and CDR2 SNEGSKA (reference sequence). This CDR3 spans 12 amino acids. V was shortened by 1 base and J by 4 bases, with 8 bases between the two germline ends. Written as DNA, the CDR3 is TGCAGTGCTAGAGGCGGAGGGTACGAGCAGTACTTC. The encoded protein is CSARGGGYEQYF.